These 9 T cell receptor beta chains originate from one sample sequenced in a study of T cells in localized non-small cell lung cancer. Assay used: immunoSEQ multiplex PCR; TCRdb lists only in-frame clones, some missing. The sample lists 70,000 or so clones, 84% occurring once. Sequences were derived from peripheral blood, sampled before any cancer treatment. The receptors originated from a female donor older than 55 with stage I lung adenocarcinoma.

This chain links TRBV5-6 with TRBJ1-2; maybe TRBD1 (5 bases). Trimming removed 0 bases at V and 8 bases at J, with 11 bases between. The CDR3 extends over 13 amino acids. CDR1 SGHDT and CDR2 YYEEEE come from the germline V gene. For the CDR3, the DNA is TGTGCCAGCAGCTTGGACAGGTTCCAAGGCTACACCTTC. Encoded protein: CASSLDRFQGYTF.

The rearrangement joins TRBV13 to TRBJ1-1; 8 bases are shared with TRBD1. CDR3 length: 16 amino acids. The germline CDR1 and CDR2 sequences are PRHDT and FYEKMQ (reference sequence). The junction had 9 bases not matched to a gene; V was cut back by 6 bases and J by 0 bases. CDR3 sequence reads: CASRNLKTGVNTEAFF. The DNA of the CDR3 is TGTGCCAGCAGAAATCTTAAGACAGGGGTGAACACTGAAGCTTTCTTT.

CDR3 sequence reads: CASSEMASTDTQYF. The DNA of the CDR3 is TGTGCCAGCAGTGAGATGGCTAGCACAGATACGCAGTATTTT. The rearrangement uses TRBV6-1 and TRBJ2-3; unclear D gene. The germline gives CDR1 MNHNS, CDR2 SASEGT. The CDR3 length is 14 residues. Trimming took 3 bases from V and 0 from J, leaving 7 bases between them.

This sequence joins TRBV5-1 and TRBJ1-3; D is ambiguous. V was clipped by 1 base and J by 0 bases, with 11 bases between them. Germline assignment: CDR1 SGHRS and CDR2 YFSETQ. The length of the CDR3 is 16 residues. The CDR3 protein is CASSLQALHSGNTIYF. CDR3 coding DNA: TGCGCCAGCAGCTTGCAGGCGCTCCACTCTGGAAACACCATATATTTT.

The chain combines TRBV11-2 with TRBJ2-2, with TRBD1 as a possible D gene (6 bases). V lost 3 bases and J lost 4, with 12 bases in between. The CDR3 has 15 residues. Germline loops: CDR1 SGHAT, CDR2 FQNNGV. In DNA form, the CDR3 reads TGTGCCAGCAGCTTGATGGGACAATTCACCGGGGAGCTGTTTTTT. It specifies CASSLMGQFTGELFF.

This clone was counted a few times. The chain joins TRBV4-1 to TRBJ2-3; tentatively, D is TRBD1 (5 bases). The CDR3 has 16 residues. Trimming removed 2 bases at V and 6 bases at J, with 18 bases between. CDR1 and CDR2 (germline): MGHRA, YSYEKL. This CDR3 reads CASSQMDLIRVDTQYF. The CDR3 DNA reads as TGCGCCAGCAGCCAAATGGACCTAATCAGGGTGGATACGCAGTATTTT.

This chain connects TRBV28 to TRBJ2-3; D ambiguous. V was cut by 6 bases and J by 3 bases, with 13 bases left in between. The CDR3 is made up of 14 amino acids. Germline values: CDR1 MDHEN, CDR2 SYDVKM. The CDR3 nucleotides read TGTGCCAGCAGCGGGCCAATCTTGACAGATACGCAGTATTTT. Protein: CASSGPILTDTQYF.

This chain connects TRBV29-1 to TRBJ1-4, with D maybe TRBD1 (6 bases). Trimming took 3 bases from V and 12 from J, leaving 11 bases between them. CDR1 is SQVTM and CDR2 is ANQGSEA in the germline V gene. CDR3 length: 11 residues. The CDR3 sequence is CSVDRGGELFF. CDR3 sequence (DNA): TGCAGCGTTGATAGGGGGGGTGAACTGTTTTTT.

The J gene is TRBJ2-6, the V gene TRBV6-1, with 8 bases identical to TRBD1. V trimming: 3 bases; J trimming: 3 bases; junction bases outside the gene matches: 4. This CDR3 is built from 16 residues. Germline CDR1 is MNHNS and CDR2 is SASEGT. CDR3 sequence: CASSDTRGHGANVLTF. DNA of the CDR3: TGTGCCAGCAGTGATACCAGGGGGCATGGGGCCAACGTCCTGACTTTC.